One sample yielded the 25 T cell receptor beta chains listed below, sequenced in a study of blood T cell repertoires in COVID-19. Generated by immunoSEQ multiplex PCR, the TCRdb table keeps only in-frame clones and is missing some. Here the sample spans 55,000 to 70,000 clones, approximately 86% being singletons. Sample: peripheral blood. These receptor sequences come from a man between 65 and 85 years old with acute or convalescent COVID-19.

The genes are TRBV19 and TRBJ2-3; TRBD1 agrees at 9 bases. V shed 7 bases, J shed 2 bases, and the junction held 4 bases outside the gene matches. CDR3 size: 14 residues. Germline CDR1 is LNHDA and CDR2 is SQIVND (reference sequence). CDR3: CASKTGGFTDTQYF. CDR3 nucleotides: TGTGCCAGTAAAACAGGGGGCTTCACAGATACGCAGTATTTT.

The rearrangement links TRBV5-4 to TRBJ1-1, with D perhaps TRBD1 (6 bases). From germline, CDR1 is SGHNT and CDR2 YYREEE (reference sequence). V gave up 0 bases and J gave up 5 bases, with 17 bases separating them. The CDR3 is made up of 16 amino acids. The CDR3 DNA is TGTGCCAGCAGCTTGGGACCGCAGGGGTTCGGGACTGAAGCTTTCTTT. Translated, it gives CASSLGPQGFGTEAFF.

The sample holds a few counts of this clone. No DNA is shown, since the ends of the CDR3 on it are uncertain; the CDR3 is the one TCRdb lists. The J gene is TRBJ1-2, the V gene TRBV9; the D call TRBD1 from the table was never checked on the DNA. 13 amino acids form the CDR3, both terminal residues included. Germline V gene lookup returns CDR1 SGDLS and CDR2 YYNGEE. The CDR3 protein is CASSVGPGAGETF.

The gene calls are TRBV28 and TRBJ1-2, with a tentative D call TRBD1 (6 bases). Germline CDR1 is MDHEN and CDR2 is SYDVKM. The V gene lost 6 bases and the J gene lost 2 bases, with 16 bases spanning the gap. The CDR3 runs 15 residues. The CDR3 is CASSSDRPPNYGYTF. CDR3 in DNA: TGTGCCAGCAGCTCAGACAGGCCACCCAACTATGGCTACACCTTC.

This clone came up a few times. The chain links TRBV25-1 to TRBJ1-2, with D perhaps matching TRBD1 (6 bases). Deletions cut 10 bases from V and 4 bases from J, with 16 bases between. The germline V gene encodes CDR1 MGHDK and CDR2 SYGVNS. The CDR3 has 13 amino acids. The CDR3, as DNA: TGTGCCACCCTTCCAGAACAGGGCTATGGCTACACCTTC. It is translated as CATLPEQGYGYTF.

The chain employs TRBV5-6 and TRBJ1-2; tentative D call: TRBD1 (6 bases). The V gene lost 1 base and the J gene lost 3 bases, with 16 bases spanning the gap. The V gene's germline CDR1 is SGHDT and CDR2 YYEEEE. This CDR3 comprises 16 residues. Written as DNA, the CDR3 is TGTGCCAGCAGCTTGTATCTCGCAGGGGTCGACTATGGCTACACCTTC. Its translation: CASSLYLAGVDYGYTF.

The rearrangement links TRBV6-5 to TRBJ1-3, with TRBD1 as a possible D gene (6 bases). Between the trimmed V and J ends, which lost 1 base and 4 bases, there was a span of 8 bases. The CDR3 runs to 14 residues. Germline values: CDR1 MNHEY, CDR2 SVGAGI. The CDR3 DNA reads TGTGCCAGCAGTTACTTAACAGGGGGAAACACCATATATTTT. Translated: CASSYLTGGNTIYF.

The rearrangement joins TRBV5-6 to TRBJ1-4; D perhaps matches TRBD1 (5 bases). The CDR3 consists of 16 residues. The V and J ends lost 4 bases and 0 bases respectively, with 13 bases between them. Germline assignment: CDR1 SGHDT and CDR2 YYEEEE. CDR3 sequence reads: CASSEWGLATNEKLFF. The DNA for the CDR3 is TGTGCCAGCAGCGAGTGGGGACTTGCAACTAATGAAAAACTGTTTTTT.

This chain joins TRBV7-8 and TRBJ2-7; 8 bases map to TRBD1. The CDR3 has 14 amino acids. J gave up 3 bases and V 5 bases, and 6 bases lay outside the gene matches. Germline CDR1 reads SGHVS; CDR2 reads FQNEAQ. CDR3 amino acids: CASSRDRSFYEQYF. The CDR3 DNA follows: TGTGCCAGCAGCCGGGACAGGTCTTTCTACGAGCAGTACTTC. The complete variable domain, with remaining parts taken from reference TRBV7-8 and TRBJ2-7, reads GAGVSQSPRYKVAKRGQDVALRCDPISGHVSLFWYQQALGQGPEFLTYFQNEAQLDKSGLPSDRFFAERPEGSVSTLKIQRTQQEDSAVYLCASSRDRSFYEQYFGPGTRLTVT.

The genes are TRBV28 and TRBJ2-2; TRBD1 agrees at 7 bases. Trimming removed 6 bases from V and 0 bases from J; junction bases left unmatched: 4. The CDR3 contains 15 residues. In germline, CDR1 is MDHEN, CDR2 SYDVKM. The CDR3 here is CASSPGGTNTGELFF. The CDR3, as DNA: TGTGCCAGCAGCCCAGGGGGTACGAACACCGGGGAGCTGTTTTTT.

This clone was detected only a few times. The chain links TRBV3-1 (or the pseudogene TRBV3-2) to TRBJ1-2; the match to TRBD1 covers 7 bases. The length of the CDR3 is 17 residues. CDR1 and CDR2 (germline): LGHDT, YNNKEL (reference sequence). The ends lost 2 bases at V and 5 bases at J; junction bases unmatched: 14. The CDR3: CASSQRRQGVSLYGYTF. CDR3 bases: TGTGCCAGCAGCCAACGGCGTCAGGGGGTCTCCTTGTATGGCTACACCTTC.

The genes are TRBV5-8 and TRBJ1-6; D is possibly TRBD1 (5 bases). This CDR3 region has 15 residues. V lost 0 bases and J 6 bases, leaving 10 bases between the germline ends. Germline loops: CDR1 SGHTS, CDR2 YDEGEE. The CDR3 spells CASSLVRGGNSPLHF. The CDR3 DNA reads as TGTGCCAGCAGCTTGGTGCGCGGGGGTAATTCACCCCTCCACTTT.

This sequence joins TRBV28 and TRBJ2-5; 10 bases align to TRBD1. Germline CDR1 reads MDHEN; CDR2 reads SYDVKM. CDR3 length: 14 amino acids. V lost 5 bases and J lost 4; bases outside the gene matches: 4. CDR3 protein: CASSRQGAGETQYF. The CDR3 region has the DNA TGTGCCAGCAGTCGACAGGGGGCGGGAGAGACCCAGTACTTC.

This clone was observed a handful of times. The rearrangement uses TRBV5-1 and TRBJ2-7, with 14 bases matching TRBD2. Germline CDR1 reads SGHRS; CDR2 reads YFSETQ. The CDR3 length is 16 residues. V shed 4 bases, J shed 6 bases, and the junction held 9 bases outside the gene matches. CDR3 residues: CASSPRPGTSGSEQYF. The CDR3 DNA reads as TGCGCCAGCAGCCCGCGACCGGGGACTAGCGGGAGCGAGCAGTACTTC.

The rearrangement joins TRBV5-4 to TRBJ2-5, with a weak D call TRBD2 (6 bases). V lost 3 bases, J lost 1 base, and 13 bases lay in between. CDR3 length equals 15 residues. CDR1 is SGHNT and CDR2 is YYREEE in the germline V gene (reference sequence). The CDR3 is CASSSEGGAQETQYF. The CDR3, as DNA: TGTGCCAGCAGCTCCGAAGGAGGGGCCCAAGAGACCCAGTACTTC.

V is TRBV21-1 and J is TRBJ1-1. TRBV21-1 is termed a pseudogene. This CDR3 has 14 amino acids. CDR3 residues: CASSSRGVNTEAFF. The CDR3 region has the DNA TGTGCCAGCAGCTCGCGGGGGGTGAACACTGAAGCTTTCTTT.

The chain employs TRBV6-1 and TRBJ2-2; D may be TRBD1 (7 bases). Germline lookup yields CDR1 MNHNS and CDR2 SASEGT. The CDR3 spans 15 residues. The ends were cut back, 3 bases at V and 6 bases at J, with 14 bases in the middle. The CDR3 spells CASSDPGRGAGELFF. CDR3 bases: TGTGCCAGCAGTGATCCTGGCAGGGGGGCCGGGGAGCTGTTTTTT.

The V gene is TRBV6-5, the J gene TRBJ2-7; D possibly corresponds to TRBD2 (6 bases). The CDR3 runs 13 residues. V was cut by 5 bases and J by 0 bases, with 8 bases left in between. CDR1 and CDR2 (germline): MNHEY, SVGAGI. The CDR3 loop reads CASSPGLSYEQYF. In nucleotides, the CDR3 is TGTGCCAGCAGTCCGGGACTCTCCTACGAGCAGTACTTC.

This clone came up a few times. The chain employs TRBV27 and TRBJ1-6; D remains unclear. CDR1 MNHEY and CDR2 SMNVEV come from the germline V gene (reference sequence). The CDR3 consists of 14 residues. The germline V and J ends were trimmed by 2 bases and 10 bases, with 12 bases remaining between them. The CDR3 loop is CASSLGGRSSPLHF. For the CDR3, the DNA is TGTGCCAGCAGTTTAGGTGGTAGAAGCTCACCCCTCCACTTT.

The chain couples TRBV6-5 to TRBJ2-7, with D perhaps matching TRBD2 (5 bases). This CDR3 is built from 13 residues. Deletions cut 6 bases from V and 3 bases from J, with 12 bases between. In germline, CDR1 is MNHEY, CDR2 SVGAGI. The CDR3: CASRRGLGYEQYF. The CDR3 DNA reads TGTGCCAGCAGACGAGGACTGGGCTACGAGCAGTACTTC.

The V call is TRBV11-2, the J call TRBJ1-6, with D possibly TRBD1 on 5 matching bases. This CDR3 contains 17 residues. V was shortened by 3 bases and J by 7 bases, with 19 bases between the two germline ends. In germline, CDR1 is SGHAT, CDR2 FQNNGV. The CDR3: CASSLRSGGLTNSPLHF. CDR3 nucleotides: TGTGCCAGCAGCTTGAGGTCGGGGGGATTAACGAATTCACCCCTCCACTTT.

In nucleotides, the CDR3 is TGCGCCAGCAGCTTGGCCTACGGGGCCGGGGAGCTGTTTTTT. Protein product: CASSLAYGAGELFF. The genes are TRBV5-1 and TRBJ2-2, with D possibly TRBD2 on 5 matching bases. Germline assignment: CDR1 SGHRS and CDR2 YFSETQ. The CDR3 is 14 amino acids. V lost 0 bases and J lost 6, with 9 bases in between.

The chain links TRBV19 to TRBJ2-6; D perhaps matches TRBD1 (7 bases). Looked up from germline, CDR1 is LNHDA and CDR2 is SQIVND (reference sequence). Trimming stripped 3 bases from V and 0 bases from J, with 15 bases between. This CDR3 has 18 residues. The chain's CDR3 is CASSMSTGRTSGANVLTF. CDR3 sequence (DNA): TGTGCCAGTAGTATGTCGACAGGGAGGACCTCTGGGGCCAACGTCCTGACTTTC.

This chain joins TRBV6-5 and TRBJ1-2; D not certain. V lost 2 bases to trimming and J lost 2 bases, with 6 bases between them. This CDR3 comprises 13 residues. Germline V gene data show CDR1 as MNHEY and CDR2 as SVGAGI. The CDR3 is CASSYLRNYGYTF. The CDR3 DNA is TGTGCCAGCAGTTACCTCCGGAACTATGGCTACACCTTC.

This chain connects TRBV29-1 to TRBJ2-1; 11 bases fit TRBD2. CDR3 length: 16 amino acids. Germline CDR1 reads SQVTM; CDR2 reads ANQGSEA. Trimming removed 1 base from V and 7 bases from J; junction bases left unmatched: 9. CDR3 sequence reads: CSVEVPSSGRRNEQFF. The CDR3 DNA is TGCAGCGTTGAAGTTCCATCTAGCGGGAGGAGGAATGAGCAGTTCTTC.